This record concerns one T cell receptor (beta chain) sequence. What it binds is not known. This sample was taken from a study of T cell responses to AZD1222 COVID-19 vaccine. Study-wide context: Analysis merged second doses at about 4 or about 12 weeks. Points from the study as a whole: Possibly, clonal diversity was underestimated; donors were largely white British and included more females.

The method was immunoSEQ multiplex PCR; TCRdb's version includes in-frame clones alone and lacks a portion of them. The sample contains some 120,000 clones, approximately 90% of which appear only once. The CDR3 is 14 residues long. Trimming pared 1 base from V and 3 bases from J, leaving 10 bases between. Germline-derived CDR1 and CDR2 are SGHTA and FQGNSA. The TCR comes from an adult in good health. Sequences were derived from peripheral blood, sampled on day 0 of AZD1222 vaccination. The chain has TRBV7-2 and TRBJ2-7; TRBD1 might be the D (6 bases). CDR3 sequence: CASSLVDSNYEQYF. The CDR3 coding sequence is TGTGCCAGCAGCTTAGTGGACAGTAACTACGAGCAGTACTTC.